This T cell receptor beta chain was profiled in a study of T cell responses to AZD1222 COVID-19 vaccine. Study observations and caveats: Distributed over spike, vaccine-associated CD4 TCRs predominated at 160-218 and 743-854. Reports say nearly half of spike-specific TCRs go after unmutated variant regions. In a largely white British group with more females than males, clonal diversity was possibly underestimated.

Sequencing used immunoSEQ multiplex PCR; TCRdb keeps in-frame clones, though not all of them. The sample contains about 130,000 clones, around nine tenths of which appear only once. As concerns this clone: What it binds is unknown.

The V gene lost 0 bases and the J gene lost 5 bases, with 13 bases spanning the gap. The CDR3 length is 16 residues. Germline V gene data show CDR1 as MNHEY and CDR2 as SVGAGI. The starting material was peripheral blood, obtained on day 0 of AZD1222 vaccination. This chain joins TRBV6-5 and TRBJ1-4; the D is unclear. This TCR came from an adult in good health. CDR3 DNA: TGTGCCAGCAGTTACTCGAAGGCTACGGGGAATGAAAAACTGTTTTTT. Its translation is CASSYSKATGNEKLFF.